This T cell receptor (beta chain) originates from a study of a mutant IDH1 vaccine in newly diagnosed glioma (dated by TCRdb to the early 2020s). A note on the overall study: Vaccination started 4-6 weeks after radiotherapy alone, or was given together with temozolomide cycles in the groups whose treatment included chemotherapy. Of the approximately 29 treated patients, 62.5% were male and 37.5% were female, and a mean age of 40.4 years was recorded. Before enrollment, most patients had been given radiochemotherapy with temozolomide as standard therapy, while the rest had received either radiotherapy alone or temozolomide alone. Peripheral blood was collected at six visits: V03 (baseline), V05, V07, V10, V12 and V13. The week-35 safety follow-up took place at visit V12, and the week-47 end of study took place at visit V13. For exploratory analyses, about two dozen treated patients had longitudinal TCRB deep sequencing done wherever samples were available.

Overall study outcomes, separate from this receptor: PBMC samples for TCRB deep sequencing were selected based on availability. No apparent relationship was observed between pseudoprogression and alterations in the top peripheral T cell clonotypes detected by TCRB sequencing. Vaccine-induced immune responses across multiple MHC alleles were detected in 90% to 95% of patients. It was noted by the authors that analyses of patient blood samples could not be reproduced owing to sample limitations.

The time point label, as the study defines it: week 35, safety follow-up. Each vaccine dose was 300 ug of a 20-mer mutant IDH1 peptide in Montanide, given subcutaneously with topical imiquimod. Patients were given eight vaccinations, in weeks 1, 3, 5, 7, 11, 15, 19 and 23, which matched visits V03 through V10. Newly diagnosed WHO grade 3 or 4 IDH1-mutant astrocytomas showing loss of nuclear ATRX were present in the donors. The samples were drawn from NOA16, a multicentre, single-arm, open-label phase I trial in Germany that tested a mutant IDH1 peptide vaccine in humans for the first time. Genomic DNA for TCRB sequencing was extracted from EDTA blood using the DNeasy Blood and Tissue Kit. The library was produced with the immunoSEQ multiplex PCR assay. Rearranged TCR beta chain sequences were amplified using the hsTCRB Kit according to the manufacturer's protocol. An Illumina MiSeq was used to sequence the TCRB libraries. In the authors' own workflow: The kit vendor's proprietary platform handled demultiplexing, trimming and gene mapping. TCRdb provides this immuneACCESS table in a form limited to in-frame rearrangements. Some clones are lacking; in checked studies, under half of them reflect an unresolved V gene, and why the rest are absent is not known. The V and J calls and clone size are taken from that table; D and trimming were inferred from the DNA. This sample lists more than 55,000 clones; 80% to 85% were detected once. The ten largest clones take up around 4.6% of the sample.

V ends up 5 bases short and J 4 bases short, with an unmatched junction base count of 11. The CDR3 starts with the cysteine, ends with the phenylalanine, and has 16 residues. Only CDR3 DNA remains: 48 bases, in frame from the first base. The germline V gene provides CDR1 SGHTA and CDR2 FQGNSA. In regard to this clone: Its specific antigen is unknown. Per-base quality was not reported, and no clone a single base away is much larger than it.

This receptor was identified in a man in his thirties or forties with glioma. The receptor chain draws on TRBV7-2 and TRBJ1-1, and 9 bases in between align with TRBD1. The material was PBMCs, obtained from a glioma patient whose treatment included an IDH1 peptide vaccine. The DNA sequence is as follows: TGTGCCAGCAGCACCGCAAGACAGGGGGTGAGCACTGAAGCTTTCTTT. The resulting protein is CASSTARQGVSTEAFF.